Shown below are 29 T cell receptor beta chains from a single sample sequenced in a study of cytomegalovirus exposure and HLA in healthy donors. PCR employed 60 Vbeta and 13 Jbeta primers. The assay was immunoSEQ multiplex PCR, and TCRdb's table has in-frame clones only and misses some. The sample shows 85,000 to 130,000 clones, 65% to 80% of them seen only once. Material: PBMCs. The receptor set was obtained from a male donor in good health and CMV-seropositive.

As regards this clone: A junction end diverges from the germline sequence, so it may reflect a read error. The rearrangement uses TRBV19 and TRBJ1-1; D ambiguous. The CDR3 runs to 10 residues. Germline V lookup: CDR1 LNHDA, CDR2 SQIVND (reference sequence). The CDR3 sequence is CASSNSEAFF. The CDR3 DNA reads TGTGCCAGTAGTAACAGTGAAGCTTTCTTT.

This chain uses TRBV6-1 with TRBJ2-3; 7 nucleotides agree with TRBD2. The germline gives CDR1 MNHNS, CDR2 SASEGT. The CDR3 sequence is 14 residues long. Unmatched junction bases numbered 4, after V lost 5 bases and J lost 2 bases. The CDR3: CASSPAGSTDTQYF. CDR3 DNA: TGTGCCAGCAGTCCAGCGGGGTCCACAGATACGCAGTATTTT.

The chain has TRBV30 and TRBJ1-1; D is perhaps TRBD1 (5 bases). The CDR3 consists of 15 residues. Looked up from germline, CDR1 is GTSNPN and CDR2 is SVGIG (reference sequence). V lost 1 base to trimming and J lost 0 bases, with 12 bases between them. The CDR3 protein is CAWSGSGYLNTEAFF. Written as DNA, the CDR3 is TGTGCCTGGAGTGGGTCAGGGTATTTGAACACTGAAGCTTTCTTT.

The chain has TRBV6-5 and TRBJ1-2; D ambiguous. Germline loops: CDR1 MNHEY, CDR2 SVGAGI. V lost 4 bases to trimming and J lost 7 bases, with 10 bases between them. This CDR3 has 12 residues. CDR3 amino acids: CASSWQAGGYTF. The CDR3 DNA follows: TGTGCCAGCAGTTGGCAGGCGGGTGGCTACACCTTC.

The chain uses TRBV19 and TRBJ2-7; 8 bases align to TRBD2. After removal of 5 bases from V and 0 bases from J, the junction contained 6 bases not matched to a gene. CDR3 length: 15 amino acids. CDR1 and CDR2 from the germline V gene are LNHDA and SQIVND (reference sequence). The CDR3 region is CASSDLLAGSYEQYF. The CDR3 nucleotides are TGTGCCAGTAGTGACCTGCTAGCGGGCTCCTACGAGCAGTACTTC.

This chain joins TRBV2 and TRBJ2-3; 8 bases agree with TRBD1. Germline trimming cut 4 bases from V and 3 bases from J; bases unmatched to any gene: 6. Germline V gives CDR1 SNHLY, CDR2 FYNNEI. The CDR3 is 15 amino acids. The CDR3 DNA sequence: TGTGCCAGCAGTGTGGGGACAGGACCGACAGATACGCAGTATTTT. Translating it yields CASSVGTGPTDTQYF.

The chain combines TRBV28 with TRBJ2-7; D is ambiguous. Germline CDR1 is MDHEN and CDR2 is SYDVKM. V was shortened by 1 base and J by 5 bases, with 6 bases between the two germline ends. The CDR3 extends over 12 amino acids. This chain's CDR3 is CASSLLQNEQYF. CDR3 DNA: TGTGCCAGCAGTTTATTACAGAACGAGCAGTACTTC.

The CDR3 protein is CASQLQQNTGELFF. CDR3 DNA sequence: TGTGCCAGCCAGCTACAGCAGAACACCGGGGAGCTGTTTTTT. V is TRBV9 and J is TRBJ2-2; the D is unclear. The CDR3 contains 14 residues. V was trimmed by 7 bases and J by 1 base, leaving 11 bases between them. Germline CDR1 and CDR2: SGDLS and YYNGEE.

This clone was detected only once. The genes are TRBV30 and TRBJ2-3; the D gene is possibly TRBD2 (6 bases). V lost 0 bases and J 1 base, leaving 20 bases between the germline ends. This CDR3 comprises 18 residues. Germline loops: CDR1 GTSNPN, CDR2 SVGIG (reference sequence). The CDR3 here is CAWSVTYMTRRGTDTQYF. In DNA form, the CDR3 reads TGTGCCTGGAGTGTAACCTACATGACTAGGAGAGGCACAGATACGCAGTATTTT.

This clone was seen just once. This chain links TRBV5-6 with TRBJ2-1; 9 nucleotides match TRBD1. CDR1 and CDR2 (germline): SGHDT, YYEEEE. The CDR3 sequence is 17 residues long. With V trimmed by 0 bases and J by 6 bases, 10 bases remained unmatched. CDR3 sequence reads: CASSLGPTGGSANEQFF. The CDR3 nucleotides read TGTGCCAGCAGCTTGGGGCCAACAGGGGGCTCTGCCAATGAGCAGTTCTTC.

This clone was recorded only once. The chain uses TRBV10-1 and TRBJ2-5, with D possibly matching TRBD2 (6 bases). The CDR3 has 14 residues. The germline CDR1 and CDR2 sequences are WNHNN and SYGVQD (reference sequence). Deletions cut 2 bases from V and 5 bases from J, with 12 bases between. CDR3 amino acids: CASSEPSAGETQYF. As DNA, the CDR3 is TGCGCCAGCAGTGAGCCTAGCGCTGGGGAGACCCAGTACTTC.

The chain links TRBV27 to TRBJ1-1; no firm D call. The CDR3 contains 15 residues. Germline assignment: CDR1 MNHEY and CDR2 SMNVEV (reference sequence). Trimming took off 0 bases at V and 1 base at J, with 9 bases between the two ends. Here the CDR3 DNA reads TGTGCCAGCAGTTTATCTTTTCAGTGGAACACTGAAGCTTTCTTT. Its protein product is CASSLSFQWNTEAFF.

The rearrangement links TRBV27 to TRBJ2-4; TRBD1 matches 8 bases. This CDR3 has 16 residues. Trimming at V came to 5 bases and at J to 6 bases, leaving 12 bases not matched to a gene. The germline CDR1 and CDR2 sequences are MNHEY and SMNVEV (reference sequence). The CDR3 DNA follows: TGTGCCAGCAGTCACCCCCAGGGGGCCTACGGAAACATTCAGTACTTC. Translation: CASSHPQGAYGNIQYF.

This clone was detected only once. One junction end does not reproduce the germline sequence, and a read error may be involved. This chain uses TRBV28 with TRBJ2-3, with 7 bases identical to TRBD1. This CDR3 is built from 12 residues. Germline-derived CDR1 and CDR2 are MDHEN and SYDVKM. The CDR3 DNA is TGTGCCAGCAGTTTGACCGGGACAGTCGAGAATTTT. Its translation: CASSLTGTVENF.

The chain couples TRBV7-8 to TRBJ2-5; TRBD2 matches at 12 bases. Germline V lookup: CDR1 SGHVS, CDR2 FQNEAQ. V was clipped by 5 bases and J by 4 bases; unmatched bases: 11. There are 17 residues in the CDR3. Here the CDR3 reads CASSPGTSGSPGETQYF. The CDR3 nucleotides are TGTGCCAGCAGCCCGGGGACTAGCGGGTCCCCCGGAGAGACCCAGTACTTC.

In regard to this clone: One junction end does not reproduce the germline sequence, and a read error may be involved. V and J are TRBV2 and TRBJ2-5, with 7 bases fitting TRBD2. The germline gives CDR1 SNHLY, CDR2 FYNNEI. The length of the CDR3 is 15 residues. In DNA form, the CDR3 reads TGTGCCAGCAGTCAAGCCCGGGGGGTCCAAGAGACCCAGTACTTC. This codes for CASSQARGVQETQYF.

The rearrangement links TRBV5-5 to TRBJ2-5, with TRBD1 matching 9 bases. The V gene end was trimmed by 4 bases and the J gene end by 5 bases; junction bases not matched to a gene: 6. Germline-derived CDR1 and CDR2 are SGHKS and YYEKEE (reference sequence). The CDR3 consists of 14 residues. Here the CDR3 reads CASSRQGDGETQYF. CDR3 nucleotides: TGTGCCAGCAGCAGACAGGGGGACGGGGAGACCCAGTACTTC.

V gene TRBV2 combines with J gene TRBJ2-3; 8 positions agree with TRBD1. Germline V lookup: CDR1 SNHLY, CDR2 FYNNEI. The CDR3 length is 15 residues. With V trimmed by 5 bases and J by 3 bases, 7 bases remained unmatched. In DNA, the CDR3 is TGTGCCAGCAGTAGGACAGGGTTGGGAACAGATACGCAGTATTTT. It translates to CASSRTGLGTDTQYF.

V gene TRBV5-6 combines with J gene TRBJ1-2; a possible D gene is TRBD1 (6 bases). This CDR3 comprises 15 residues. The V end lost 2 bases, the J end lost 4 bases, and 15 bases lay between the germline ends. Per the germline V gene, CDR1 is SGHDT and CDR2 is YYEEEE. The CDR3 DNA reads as TGTGCCAGCAGCTTTGGCGGCAGGGGAAGCTATGGCTACACCTTC. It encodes CASSFGGRGSYGYTF.

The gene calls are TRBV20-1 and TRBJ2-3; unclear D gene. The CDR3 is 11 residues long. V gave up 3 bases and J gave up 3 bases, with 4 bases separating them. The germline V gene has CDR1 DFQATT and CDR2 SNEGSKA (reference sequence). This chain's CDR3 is CSARSTDTQYF. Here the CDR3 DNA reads TGCAGTGCTAGGTCAACAGATACGCAGTATTTT.

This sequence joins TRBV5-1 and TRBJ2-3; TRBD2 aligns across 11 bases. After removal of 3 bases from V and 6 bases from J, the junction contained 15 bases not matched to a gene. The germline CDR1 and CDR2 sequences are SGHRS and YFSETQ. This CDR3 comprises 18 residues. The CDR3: CASSSLRPGLAVQDTQYF. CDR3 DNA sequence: TGCGCCAGCAGCTCGCTTCGACCGGGACTAGCGGTTCAGGATACGCAGTATTTT.

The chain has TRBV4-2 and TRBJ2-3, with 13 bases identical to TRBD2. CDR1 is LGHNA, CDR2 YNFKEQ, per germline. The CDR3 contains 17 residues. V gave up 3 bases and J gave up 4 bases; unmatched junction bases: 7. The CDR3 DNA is TGTGCCAGCAGCCAGTGGACTAGCGGGGGAGGGGCAGATACGCAGTATTTT. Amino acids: CASSQWTSGGGADTQYF.

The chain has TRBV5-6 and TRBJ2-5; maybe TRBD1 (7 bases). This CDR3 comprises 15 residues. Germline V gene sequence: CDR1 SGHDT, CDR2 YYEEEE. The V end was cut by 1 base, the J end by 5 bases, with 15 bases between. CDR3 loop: CASSLQGGVEETQYF. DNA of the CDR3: TGTGCCAGCAGCTTGCAGGGGGGAGTAGAGGAGACCCAGTACTTC.

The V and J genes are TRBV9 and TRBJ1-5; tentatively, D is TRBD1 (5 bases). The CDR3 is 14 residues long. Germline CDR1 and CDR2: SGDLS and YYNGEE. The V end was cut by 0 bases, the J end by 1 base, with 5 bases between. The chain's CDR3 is CASSVGGSNQPQHF. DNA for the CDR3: TGTGCCAGCAGCGTAGGGGGCAGCAATCAGCCCCAGCATTTT.

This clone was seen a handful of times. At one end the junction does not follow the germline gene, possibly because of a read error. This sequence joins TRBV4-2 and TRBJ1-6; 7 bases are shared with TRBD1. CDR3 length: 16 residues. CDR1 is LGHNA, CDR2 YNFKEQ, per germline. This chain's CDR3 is CASSQDGTAINSPLNF. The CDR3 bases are TGTGCCAGCAGCCAGGATGGGACAGCTATTAATTCACCCCTCAACTTT.

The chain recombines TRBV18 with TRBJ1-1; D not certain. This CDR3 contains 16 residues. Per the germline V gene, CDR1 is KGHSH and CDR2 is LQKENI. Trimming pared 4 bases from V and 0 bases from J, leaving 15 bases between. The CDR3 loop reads CASSLAGRWMNTEAFF. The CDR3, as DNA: TGTGCCAGCTCACTCGCAGGAAGATGGATGAACACTGAAGCTTTCTTT.

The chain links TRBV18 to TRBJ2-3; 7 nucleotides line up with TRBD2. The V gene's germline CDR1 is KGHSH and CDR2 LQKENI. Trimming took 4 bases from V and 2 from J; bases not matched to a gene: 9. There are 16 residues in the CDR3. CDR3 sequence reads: CASSHPAGVNTDTQYF. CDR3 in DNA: TGTGCCAGCTCACACCCGGCGGGGGTAAACACAGATACGCAGTATTTT.

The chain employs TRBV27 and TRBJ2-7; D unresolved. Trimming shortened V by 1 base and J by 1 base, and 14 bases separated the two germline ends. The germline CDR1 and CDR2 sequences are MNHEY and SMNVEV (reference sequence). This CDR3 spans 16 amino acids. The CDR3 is CASSLFRQSRSYEQYF. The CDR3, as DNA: TGTGCCAGCAGTTTATTTAGACAATCTCGATCCTACGAGCAGTACTTC.

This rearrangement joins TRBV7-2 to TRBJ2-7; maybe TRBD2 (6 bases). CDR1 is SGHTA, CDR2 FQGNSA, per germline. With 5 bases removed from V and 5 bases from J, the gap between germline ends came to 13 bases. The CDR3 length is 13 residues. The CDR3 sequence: CASSLLAMNEQYF. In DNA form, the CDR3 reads TGTGCCAGCAGCCTCCTAGCGATGAACGAGCAGTACTTC.